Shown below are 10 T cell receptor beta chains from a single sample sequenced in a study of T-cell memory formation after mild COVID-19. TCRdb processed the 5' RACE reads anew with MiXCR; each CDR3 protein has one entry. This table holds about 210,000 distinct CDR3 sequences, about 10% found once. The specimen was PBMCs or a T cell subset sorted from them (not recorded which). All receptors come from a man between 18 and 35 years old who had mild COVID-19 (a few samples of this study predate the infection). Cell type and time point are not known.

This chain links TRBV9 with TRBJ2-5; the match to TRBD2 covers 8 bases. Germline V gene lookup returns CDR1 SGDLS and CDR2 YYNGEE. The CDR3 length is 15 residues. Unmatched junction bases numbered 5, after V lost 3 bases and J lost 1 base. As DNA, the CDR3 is TGTGCCAGCAGCGAATATAGCGGGGTCCAAGAGACCCAGTACTTC. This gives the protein CASSEYSGVQETQYF.

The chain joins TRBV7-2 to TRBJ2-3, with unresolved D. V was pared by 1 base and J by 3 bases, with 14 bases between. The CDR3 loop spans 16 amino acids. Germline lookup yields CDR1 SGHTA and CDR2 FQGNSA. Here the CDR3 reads CASSLDSTGITDTQYF. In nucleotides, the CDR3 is TGTGCCAGCAGCTTAGATTCGACGGGTATTACAGATACGCAGTATTTT.

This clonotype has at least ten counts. CDR3 sequence: CATSDGVGEQYF. CDR3 DNA sequence: TGTGCCACCAGTGATGGGGTTGGCGAGCAGTACTTC. This chain uses TRBV24-1 with TRBJ2-7; D uncertain. V lost 3 bases to trimming and J lost 6 bases, with 8 bases between them. The CDR3 is made up of 12 amino acids. Germline CDR1 and CDR2: KGHDR and SFDVKD.

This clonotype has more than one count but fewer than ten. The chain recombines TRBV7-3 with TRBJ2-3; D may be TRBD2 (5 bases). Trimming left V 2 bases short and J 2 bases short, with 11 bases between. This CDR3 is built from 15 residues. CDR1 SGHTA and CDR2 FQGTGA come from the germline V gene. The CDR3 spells CASSLEALDTDTQYF. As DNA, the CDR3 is TGTGCCAGCAGCTTAGAAGCACTAGACACAGATACGCAGTATTTT.

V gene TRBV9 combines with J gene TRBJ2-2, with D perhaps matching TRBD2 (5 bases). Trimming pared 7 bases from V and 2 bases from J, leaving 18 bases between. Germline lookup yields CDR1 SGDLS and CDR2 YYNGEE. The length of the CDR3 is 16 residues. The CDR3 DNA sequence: TGTGCCAGCTCAAAAGGATCATCGGGAAACACCGGGGAGCTGTTTTTT. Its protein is CASSKGSSGNTGELFF. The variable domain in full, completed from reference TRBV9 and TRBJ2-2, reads DSGVTQTPKHLITATGQRVTLRCSPRSGDLSVYWYQQSLDQGLQFLIQYYNGEERAKGNILERFSAQQFPDLHSELNLSSLELGDSALYFCASSKGSSGNTGELFFGEGSRLTVL.

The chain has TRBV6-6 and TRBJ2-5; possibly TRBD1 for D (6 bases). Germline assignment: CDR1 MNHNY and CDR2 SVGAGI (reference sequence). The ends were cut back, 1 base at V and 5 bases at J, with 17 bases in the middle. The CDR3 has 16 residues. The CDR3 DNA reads TGTGCCAGCAGTTACTTCCGGGACACCGGCCGGGAGACCCAGTACTTC. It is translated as CASSYFRDTGRETQYF.

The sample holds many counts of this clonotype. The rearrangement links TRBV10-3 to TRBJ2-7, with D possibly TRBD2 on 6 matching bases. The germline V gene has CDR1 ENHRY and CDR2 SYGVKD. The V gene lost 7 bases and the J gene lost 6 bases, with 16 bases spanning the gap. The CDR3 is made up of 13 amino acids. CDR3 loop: CAINRLGMFEQYV. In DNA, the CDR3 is TGTGCCATCAACCGACTAGGAATGTTCGAGCAGTACGTC.

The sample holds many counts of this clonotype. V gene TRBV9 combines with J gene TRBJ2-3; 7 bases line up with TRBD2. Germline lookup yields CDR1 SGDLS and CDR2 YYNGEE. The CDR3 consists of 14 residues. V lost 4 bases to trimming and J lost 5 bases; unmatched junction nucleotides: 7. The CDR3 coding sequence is TGTGCCAGCAGCCCATCCTGGGAGGGAGATACGCAGTATTTT. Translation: CASSPSWEGDTQYF.

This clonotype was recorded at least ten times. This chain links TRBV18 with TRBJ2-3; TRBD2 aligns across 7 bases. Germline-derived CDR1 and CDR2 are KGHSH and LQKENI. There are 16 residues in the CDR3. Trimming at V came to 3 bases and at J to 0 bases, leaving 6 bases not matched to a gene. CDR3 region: CASSPGAGRSTDTQYF. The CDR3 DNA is TGTGCCAGCTCACCTGGAGCGGGGAGGAGCACAGATACGCAGTATTTT. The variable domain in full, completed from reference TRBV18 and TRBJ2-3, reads NAGVMQNPRHLVRRRGQEARLRCSPMKGHSHVYWYRQLPEEGLKFMVYLQKENIIDESGMPKERFSAEFPKEGPSILRIQQVVRGDSAAYFCASSPGAGRSTDTQYFGPGTRLTVL.

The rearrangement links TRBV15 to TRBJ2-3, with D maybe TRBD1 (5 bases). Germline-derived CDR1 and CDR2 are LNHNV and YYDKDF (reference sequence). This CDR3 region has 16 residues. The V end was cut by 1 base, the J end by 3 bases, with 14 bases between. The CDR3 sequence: CATSRVARVKTDTQYF. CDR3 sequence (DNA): TGTGCCACCAGCAGAGTAGCCAGGGTTAAGACAGATACGCAGTATTTT.